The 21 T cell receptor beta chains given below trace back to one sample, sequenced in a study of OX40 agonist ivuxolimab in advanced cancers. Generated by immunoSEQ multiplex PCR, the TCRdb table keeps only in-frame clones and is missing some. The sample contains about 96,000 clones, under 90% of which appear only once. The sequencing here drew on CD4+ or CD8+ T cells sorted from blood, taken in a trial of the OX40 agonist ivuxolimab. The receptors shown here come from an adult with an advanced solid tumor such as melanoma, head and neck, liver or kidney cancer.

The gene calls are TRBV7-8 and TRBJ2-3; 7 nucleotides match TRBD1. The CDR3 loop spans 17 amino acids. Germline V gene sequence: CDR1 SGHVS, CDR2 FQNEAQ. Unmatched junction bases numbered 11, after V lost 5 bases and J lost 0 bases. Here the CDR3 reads CASSARAPGQSTDTQYF. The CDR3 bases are TGTGCCAGCAGCGCGCGCGCTCCGGGACAGAGCACAGATACGCAGTATTTT.

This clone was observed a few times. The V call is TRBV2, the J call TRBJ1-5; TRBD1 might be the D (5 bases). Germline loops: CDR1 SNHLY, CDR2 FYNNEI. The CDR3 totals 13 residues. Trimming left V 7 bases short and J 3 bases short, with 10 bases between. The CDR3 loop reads CASTGDLNQPQHF. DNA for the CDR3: TGTGCCAGCACGGGGGATCTCAATCAGCCCCAGCATTTT.

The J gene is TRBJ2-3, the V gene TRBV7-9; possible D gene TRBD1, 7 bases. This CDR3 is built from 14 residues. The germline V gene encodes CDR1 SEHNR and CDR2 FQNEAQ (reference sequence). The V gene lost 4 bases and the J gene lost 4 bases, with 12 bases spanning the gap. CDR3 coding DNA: TGTGCCAGCAGCTCCGGAGGGGGCCCAGATACGCAGTATTTT. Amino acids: CASSSGGGPDTQYF.

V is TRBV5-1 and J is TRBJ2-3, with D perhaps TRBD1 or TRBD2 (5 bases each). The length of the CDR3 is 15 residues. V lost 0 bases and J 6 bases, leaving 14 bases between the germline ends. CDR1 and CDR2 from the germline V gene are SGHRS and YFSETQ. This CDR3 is CASSLAGSPGDTQYF. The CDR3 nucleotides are TGCGCCAGCAGCTTGGCGGGATCCCCAGGGGATACGCAGTATTTT.

As DNA, the CDR3 is TGCGCCAGCAGCCAAGCCCCGACAGGGAAAATAGACGAGCAGTACTTC. Translation: CASSQAPTGKIDEQYF. This sequence joins TRBV4-1 and TRBJ2-7; 7 bases agree with TRBD1. The junction had 11 bases not matched to a gene; V was cut back by 1 base and J by 5 bases. Germline V CDR1 and CDR2: MGHRA, YSYEKL. This CDR3 has 16 amino acids.

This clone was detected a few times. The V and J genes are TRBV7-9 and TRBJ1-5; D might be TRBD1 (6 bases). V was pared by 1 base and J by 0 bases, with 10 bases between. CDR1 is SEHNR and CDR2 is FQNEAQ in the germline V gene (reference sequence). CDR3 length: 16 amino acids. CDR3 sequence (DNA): TGTGCCAGCAGCTTAGACGTAGGGGGTAGCAATCAGCCCCAGCATTTT. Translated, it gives CASSLDVGGSNQPQHF.

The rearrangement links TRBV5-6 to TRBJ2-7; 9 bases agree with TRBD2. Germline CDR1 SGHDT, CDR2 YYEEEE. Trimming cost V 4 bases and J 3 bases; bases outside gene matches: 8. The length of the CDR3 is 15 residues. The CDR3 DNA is TGTGCCAGCAGCACGACTAGCGGAGGCGACTACGAGCAGTACTTC. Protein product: CASSTTSGGDYEQYF.

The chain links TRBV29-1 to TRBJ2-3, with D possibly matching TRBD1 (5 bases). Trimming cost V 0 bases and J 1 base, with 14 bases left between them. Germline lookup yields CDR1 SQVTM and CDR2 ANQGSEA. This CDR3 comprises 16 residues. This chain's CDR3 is CSVEDDREARTDTQYF. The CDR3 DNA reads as TGCAGCGTTGAAGATGACAGAGAAGCGCGCACAGATACGCAGTATTTT.

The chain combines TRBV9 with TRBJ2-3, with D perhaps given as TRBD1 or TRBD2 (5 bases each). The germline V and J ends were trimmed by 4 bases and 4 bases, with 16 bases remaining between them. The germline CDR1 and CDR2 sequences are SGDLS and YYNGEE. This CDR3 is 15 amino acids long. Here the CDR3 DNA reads TGTGCCAGCAGCCCCCGGGTAGTGGGGGCAGATACGCAGTATTTT. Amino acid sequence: CASSPRVVGADTQYF.

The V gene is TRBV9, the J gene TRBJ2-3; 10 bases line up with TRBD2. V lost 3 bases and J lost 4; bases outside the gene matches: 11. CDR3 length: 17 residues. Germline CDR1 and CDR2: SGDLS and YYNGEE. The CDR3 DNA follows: TGTGCCAGCAGCGGATTCTCACTAGCGGGAAGACCAGATACGCAGTATTTT. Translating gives CASSGFSLAGRPDTQYF.

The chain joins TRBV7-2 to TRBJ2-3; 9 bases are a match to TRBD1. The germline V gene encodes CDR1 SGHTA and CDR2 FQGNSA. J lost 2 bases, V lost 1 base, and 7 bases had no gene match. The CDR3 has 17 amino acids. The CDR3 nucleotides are TGTGCCAGCAGCTTAGGCGTACAGGGGGCGGACACAGATACGCAGTATTTT. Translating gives CASSLGVQGADTDTQYF.

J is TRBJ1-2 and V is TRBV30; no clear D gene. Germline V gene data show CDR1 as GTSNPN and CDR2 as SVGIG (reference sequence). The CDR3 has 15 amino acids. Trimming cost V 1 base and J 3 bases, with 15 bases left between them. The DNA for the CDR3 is TGTGCCTGGAGTGGGGCCCGAATAGGCCACTATGGCTACACCTTC. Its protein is CAWSGARIGHYGYTF.

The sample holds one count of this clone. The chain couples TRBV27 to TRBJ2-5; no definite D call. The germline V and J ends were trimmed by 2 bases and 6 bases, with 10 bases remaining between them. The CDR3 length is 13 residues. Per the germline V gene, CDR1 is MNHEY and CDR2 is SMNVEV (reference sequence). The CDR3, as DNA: TGTGCCAGCAGTTTAGGAGTATTACAGACCCAGTACTTC. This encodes CASSLGVLQTQYF.

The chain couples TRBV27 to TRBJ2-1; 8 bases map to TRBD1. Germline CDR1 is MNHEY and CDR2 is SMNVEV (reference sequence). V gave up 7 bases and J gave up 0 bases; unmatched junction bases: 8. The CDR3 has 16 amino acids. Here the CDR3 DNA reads TGTGCCAGCAACTCCGGGCAGGGGGCCTCCTACAATGAGCAGTTCTTC. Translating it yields CASNSGQGASYNEQFF.

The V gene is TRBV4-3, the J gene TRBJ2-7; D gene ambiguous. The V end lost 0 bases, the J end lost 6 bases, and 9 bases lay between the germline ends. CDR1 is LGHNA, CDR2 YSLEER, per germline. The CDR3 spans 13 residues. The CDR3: CASSQDGRFEQYF. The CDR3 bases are TGCGCCAGCAGCCAAGATGGACGTTTCGAGCAGTACTTC.

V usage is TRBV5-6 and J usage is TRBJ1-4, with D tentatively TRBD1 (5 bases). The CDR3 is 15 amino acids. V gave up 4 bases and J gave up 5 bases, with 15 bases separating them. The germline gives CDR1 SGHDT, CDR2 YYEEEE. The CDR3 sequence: CASSPLGRGNEKLFF. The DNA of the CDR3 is TGTGCCAGCAGCCCATTGGGGAGGGGAAATGAAAAACTGTTTTTT.

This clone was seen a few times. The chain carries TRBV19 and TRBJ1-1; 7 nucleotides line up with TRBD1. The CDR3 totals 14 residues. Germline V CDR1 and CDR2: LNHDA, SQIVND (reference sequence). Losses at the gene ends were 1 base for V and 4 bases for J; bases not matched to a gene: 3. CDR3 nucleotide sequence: TGTGCCAGTAGTATAGTCCAGGGGGGCACTGAAGCTTTCTTT. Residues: CASSIVQGGTEAFF.

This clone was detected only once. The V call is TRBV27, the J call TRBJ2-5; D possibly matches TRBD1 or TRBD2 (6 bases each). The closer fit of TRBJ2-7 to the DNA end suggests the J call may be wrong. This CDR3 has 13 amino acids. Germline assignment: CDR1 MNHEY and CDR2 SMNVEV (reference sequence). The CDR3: CASGGLASHEQYF. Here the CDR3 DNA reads TGTGCCAGCGGGGGGCTAGCGAGCCACGAGCAGTACTTC.

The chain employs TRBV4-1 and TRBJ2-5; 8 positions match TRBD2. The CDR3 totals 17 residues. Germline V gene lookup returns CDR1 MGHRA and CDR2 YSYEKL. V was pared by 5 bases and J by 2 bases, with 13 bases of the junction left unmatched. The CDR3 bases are TGCGCCAGCAGCTACCCCGGGAGGGAGAGGGTTCAAGAGACCCAGTACTTC. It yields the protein CASSYPGRERVQETQYF.

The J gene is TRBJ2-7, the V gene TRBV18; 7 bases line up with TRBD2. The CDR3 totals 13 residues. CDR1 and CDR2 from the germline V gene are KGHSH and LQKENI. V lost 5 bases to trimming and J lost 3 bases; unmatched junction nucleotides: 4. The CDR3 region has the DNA TGTGCCAGCTCAGGCGGACTAGTCTACGAGCAGTACTTC. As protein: CASSGGLVYEQYF.

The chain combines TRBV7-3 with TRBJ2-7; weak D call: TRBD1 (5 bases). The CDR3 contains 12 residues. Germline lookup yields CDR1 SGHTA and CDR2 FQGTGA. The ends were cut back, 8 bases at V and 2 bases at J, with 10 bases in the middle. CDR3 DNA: TGTGCCAGCCTGGGGCTAACCTACGAGCAGTACTTC. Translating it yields CASLGLTYEQYF. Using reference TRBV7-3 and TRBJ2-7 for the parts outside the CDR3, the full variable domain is GAGVSQTPSNKVTEKGKYVELRCDPISGHTALYWYRQSLGQGPEFLIYFQGTGAADDSGLPNDRFFAVRPEGSVSTLKIQRTERGDSAVYLCASLGLTYEQYFGPGTRLTVT.